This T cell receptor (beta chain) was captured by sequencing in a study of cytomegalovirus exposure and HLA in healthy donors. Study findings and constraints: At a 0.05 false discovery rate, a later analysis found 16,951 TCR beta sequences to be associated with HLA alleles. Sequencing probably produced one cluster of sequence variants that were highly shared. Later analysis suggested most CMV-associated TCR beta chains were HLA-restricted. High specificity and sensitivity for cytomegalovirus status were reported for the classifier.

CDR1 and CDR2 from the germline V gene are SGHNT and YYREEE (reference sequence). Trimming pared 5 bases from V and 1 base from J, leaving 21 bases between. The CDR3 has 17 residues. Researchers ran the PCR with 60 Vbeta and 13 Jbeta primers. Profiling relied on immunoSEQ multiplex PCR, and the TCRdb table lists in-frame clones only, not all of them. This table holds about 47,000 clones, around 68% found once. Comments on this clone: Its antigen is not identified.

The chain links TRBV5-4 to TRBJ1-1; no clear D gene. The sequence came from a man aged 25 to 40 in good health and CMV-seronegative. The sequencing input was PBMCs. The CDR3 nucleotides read TGTGCCAGCAGTTATCTAATGGGGAGCCAGACGAACACTGAAGCTTTCTTT. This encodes CASSYLMGSQTNTEAFF.